The next 26 T cell receptor beta chains were all read from a single sample in a study of T cell clones after liver transplantation. Assay used: immunoSEQ multiplex PCR; TCRdb lists only in-frame clones, some missing. The sample includes tens of thousands of clones, around three quarters seen only once; the top ten take about 2.8%. The sample was CD4+ T cells from blood, taken at the approximately 15-month timepoint. The receptors here all came from a human patient who received a liver transplant. Some T cells may possibly be graft donor cells.

The CDR3 is CSVVIQGGGFNEQFF. The CDR3 DNA is TGCAGCGTTGTCATCCAGGGGGGGGGCTTCAATGAGCAGTTCTTC. This chain links TRBV29-1 with TRBJ2-1; D possibly uses TRBD1 or TRBD2 (7 bases each). V dropped 4 bases and J dropped 6 bases, with 19 bases sitting between them. CDR1 and CDR2 from the germline V gene are SQVTM and ANQGSEA. There are 15 residues in the CDR3.

The chain carries TRBV5-1 and TRBJ1-1; D is uncertain. Trimming stripped 7 bases from V and 3 bases from J, with 16 bases between. CDR1 and CDR2 from the germline V gene are SGHRS and YFSETQ. This CDR3 is built from 14 residues. The CDR3, as DNA: TGCGCCAGCTTACTGGGTCCTGGTGACACTGAAGCTTTCTTT. This sequence encodes CASLLGPGDTEAFF.

The chain is built from TRBV11-3 and TRBJ1-1; the D is unclear. Looked up from germline, CDR1 is SGHNT and CDR2 is YENEEA. Trimming removed 5 bases from V and 1 base from J, with 8 bases in between. The CDR3 totals 13 residues. The CDR3 protein is CASSPGSNTEAFF. The CDR3 coding sequence is TGTGCCAGCAGCCCGGGCTCGAACACTGAAGCTTTCTTT.

The chain employs TRBV9 and TRBJ1-3, with a weak D call TRBD1 (6 bases). The germline CDR1 and CDR2 sequences are SGDLS and YYNGEE. This CDR3 is 14 amino acids long. V lost 0 bases and J lost 4, with 8 bases in between. In nucleotides, the CDR3 is TGTGCCAGCAGCGTAGGGACAGCAGGAAACACCATATATTTT. This codes for CASSVGTAGNTIYF.

Note on this clone: The same CDR3 also results from other DNA sequences found in this sample. This chain uses TRBV6-5 with TRBJ2-7; D uncertain. Germline V gene data show CDR1 as MNHEY and CDR2 as SVGAGI. Trimming took 6 bases from V and 7 from J, leaving 16 bases between them. The CDR3 is made up of 13 amino acids. CDR3 sequence reads: CASRRGLDYEQYF. The CDR3 coding sequence is TGTGCCAGCAGGAGAGGTCTCGATTATGAGCAGTACTTC.

This clone was picked up one time. The chain joins TRBV28 to TRBJ2-5; the D call may be TRBD1 or TRBD2 (5 bases each). Trimming removed 3 bases at V and 5 bases at J, with 10 bases between. The V gene's germline CDR1 is MDHEN and CDR2 SYDVKM. The CDR3 is 13 amino acids. CDR3 residues: CASSLGVEETQYF. CDR3 sequence (DNA): TGTGCCAGCAGTTTGGGGGTCGAGGAGACCCAGTACTTC.

V and J are TRBV28 and TRBJ1-4; the D is unclear. The CDR3 spans 16 residues. Trimming removed 2 bases from V and 4 bases from J, with 14 bases in between. Germline V gene sequence: CDR1 MDHEN, CDR2 SYDVKM. CDR3 region: CASSLNWGSINEKLFF. The CDR3 DNA is TGTGCCAGCAGTTTAAATTGGGGTTCGATTAATGAAAAACTGTTTTTT.

The J gene is TRBJ1-4, the V gene TRBV6-1, with D possibly matching TRBD1 (5 bases). V lost 5 bases and J 6 bases, leaving 13 bases between the germline ends. The CDR3 consists of 14 residues. Germline V gene lookup returns CDR1 MNHNS and CDR2 SASEGT. In nucleotides, the CDR3 is TGTGCCAGCAGTCCCCAAACGGGGGATGAAAAACTGTTTTTT. Its protein is CASSPQTGDEKLFF.

This chain connects TRBV28 to TRBJ1-4, with no clear D. This CDR3 is 14 amino acids long. Germline loops: CDR1 MDHEN, CDR2 SYDVKM. The V end was cut by 5 bases, the J end by 8 bases, with 15 bases between. This chain's CDR3 is CASSLRRIGEKLFF. CDR3 bases: TGTGCCAGCAGTCTCCGGCGGATAGGCGAAAAACTGTTTTTT.

This chain connects TRBV7-2 to TRBJ2-1; TRBD2 matches 9 bases. Germline values: CDR1 SGHTA, CDR2 FQGNSA. V trimming: 1 base; J trimming: 4 bases; junction bases outside the gene matches: 5. The CDR3 totals 16 residues. The CDR3 DNA is TGTGCCAGCAGCTTAGGGTCTAGCGGGATTTACAATGAGCAGTTCTTC. Translation: CASSLGSSGIYNEQFF.

Only one count was recorded for this clone. V usage is TRBV30 and J usage is TRBJ2-2; possibly TRBD2 for D (6 bases). The ends were cut back, 2 bases at V and 4 bases at J, with 11 bases in the middle. Germline V gene sequence: CDR1 GTSNPN, CDR2 SVGIG (reference sequence). The CDR3 runs to 14 residues. The CDR3, as DNA: TGTGCCTGGAGTTTCGGGGGTAGCACCGGGGAGCTGTTTTTT. The encoded protein is CAWSFGGSTGELFF.

The CDR3 loop is CASSEPGTGLTYEQYF. CDR3 nucleotides: TGTGCCAGCAGCGAACCCGGGACAGGATTAACCTACGAGCAGTACTTC. The rearrangement uses TRBV28 and TRBJ2-7; 8 bases align to TRBD1. The V gene end was trimmed by 6 bases and the J gene end by 2 bases; junction bases not matched to a gene: 12. Germline lookup yields CDR1 MDHEN and CDR2 SYDVKM. The CDR3 totals 16 residues.

The chain is built from TRBV6-1 and TRBJ2-7, with TRBD1 matching over 7 bases. Germline V gives CDR1 MNHNS, CDR2 SASEGT. J lost 2 bases, V lost 1 base, and 2 bases had no gene match. CDR3 length: 14 residues. In nucleotides, the CDR3 is TGTGCCAGCAGTGAAGACGGACAGGCCTACGAGCAGTACGTC. As protein: CASSEDGQAYEQYV.

V and J are TRBV27 and TRBJ2-3; D gene uncertain. V dropped 6 bases and J dropped 3 bases, with 10 bases sitting between them. The CDR3 covers 13 residues. Germline V gene lookup returns CDR1 MNHEY and CDR2 SMNVEV (reference sequence). CDR3 sequence: CASSWGDTDTQYF. CDR3 coding DNA: TGTGCCAGCAGCTGGGGTGATACAGATACGCAGTATTTT.

The gene calls are TRBV29-1 and TRBJ2-7; weak D call: TRBD1 (6 bases). CDR1 is SQVTM, CDR2 ANQGSEA, per germline. The CDR3 length is 11 residues. Trimming removed 7 bases at V and 3 bases at J, with 10 bases between. CDR3 in amino acids: CSARDNYEQYF. Here the CDR3 DNA reads TGCAGCGCCCGGGACAACTACGAGCAGTACTTC.

The chain combines TRBV28 with TRBJ2-5; TRBD1 agrees at 7 bases. CDR1 is MDHEN, CDR2 SYDVKM, per germline. The CDR3 spans 15 residues. V was pared by 6 bases and J by 4 bases, with 11 bases of the junction left unmatched. The CDR3 bases are TGTGCCAGCAGGAGAGGACAGGCCCCCGGAGAGACCCAGTACTTC. As protein: CASRRGQAPGETQYF.

In this sample, this clone turned up a few times. This chain joins TRBV19 and TRBJ2-3, with D tentatively TRBD2 (6 bases). V lost 6 bases, J lost 1 base, and 11 bases lay in between. This CDR3 region has 14 residues. Looked up from germline, CDR1 is LNHDA and CDR2 is SQIVND (reference sequence). The chain's CDR3 is CASSSGVGTDTQYF. The CDR3 nucleotides read TGTGCCAGTAGCTCGGGGGTCGGCACAGATACGCAGTATTTT. The variable domain in full, completed from reference TRBV19 and TRBJ2-3, reads DGGITQSPKYLFRKEGQNVTLSCEQNLNHDAMYWYRQDPGQGLRLIYYSQIVNDFQKGDIAEGYSVSREKKESFPLTVTSAQKNPTAFYLCASSSGVGTDTQYFGPGTRLTVL.

The V call is TRBV29-1, the J call TRBJ1-4, with D uncertain. Looked up from germline, CDR1 is SQVTM and CDR2 is ANQGSEA. This CDR3 spans 13 amino acids. V shed 6 bases and J shed 5 bases, with 13 bases lying between them. The CDR3, as DNA: TGCAGCGTAAAACTGTCATCCAATGAAAAACTGTTTTTT. It codes for CSVKLSSNEKLFF.

The V call is TRBV5-1, the J call TRBJ1-4; weak D call: TRBD1 (6 bases). Germline-derived CDR1 and CDR2 are SGHRS and YFSETQ. CDR3 size: 15 residues. The V end lost 4 bases, the J end lost 3 bases, and 13 bases lay between the germline ends. CDR3 nucleotide sequence: TGCGCCAGCAGCGCCACAGGGAAGGCTAATGAAAAACTGTTTTTT. Translation gives CASSATGKANEKLFF.

This clone has just a few counts. The V gene is TRBV28, the J gene TRBJ1-5; D is ambiguous. The V and J ends lost 8 bases and 2 bases respectively, with 13 bases between them. Germline values: CDR1 MDHEN, CDR2 SYDVKM. This CDR3 comprises 14 residues. CDR3 sequence reads: CASCTPVGNQPQHF. The CDR3 nucleotides read TGTGCCAGCTGCACGCCGGTGGGCAATCAGCCCCAGCATTTT.

V is TRBV30 and J is TRBJ1-3; 7 bases map to TRBD1. Germline lookup yields CDR1 GTSNPN and CDR2 SVGIG (reference sequence). Trimming at V came to 2 bases and at J to 4 bases, leaving 14 bases not matched to a gene. CDR3 length: 17 amino acids. The DNA for the CDR3 is TGTGCCTGGAGTCCTCACCCCGGGACAGCGTTAGGAAACACCATATATTTT. Protein: CAWSPHPGTALGNTIYF.

The chain is built from TRBV5-1 and TRBJ2-5, with D possibly TRBD1 on 6 matching bases. The CDR3 sequence is 13 residues long. Trimming stripped 5 bases from V and 5 bases from J, with 13 bases between. The germline CDR1 and CDR2 sequences are SGHRS and YFSETQ. The DNA of the CDR3 is TGCGCCAGCAGAGTGGGGGCGCGTGAGACCCAGTACTTC. This translates into CASRVGARETQYF.

This clone was seen a handful of times. This chain connects TRBV28 to TRBJ1-1, with 7 bases aligning to TRBD1. Trimming cost V 5 bases and J 5 bases; bases outside gene matches: 8. The CDR3 is 14 amino acids. The germline V gene has CDR1 MDHEN and CDR2 SYDVKM. The CDR3 region is CASSPPDRATEAFF. CDR3 DNA sequence: TGTGCCAGCAGTCCCCCCGACAGGGCTACTGAAGCTTTCTTT.

The chain joins TRBV7-9 to TRBJ2-7, with D perhaps given as TRBD1 or TRBD2 (5 bases each). The CDR3 loop spans 15 amino acids. Deletions cut 0 bases from V and 7 bases from J, with 16 bases between. Germline CDR1 SEHNR, CDR2 FQNEAQ (reference sequence). The CDR3 is CASSLAVGVSGEQYF. In nucleotides, the CDR3 is TGTGCCAGCAGCTTAGCGGTAGGGGTTTCGGGAGAGCAGTACTTC.

This clone was detected only a few times. One junction end disagrees with the germline gene, perhaps due to a read error. Other DNA sequences in the sample encode the same CDR3. The chain is built from TRBV7-7 and TRBJ2-5, with D perhaps TRBD2 (6 bases). CDR1 is SSHAT and CDR2 is FNYEAQ in the germline V gene (reference sequence). The CDR3 contains 14 residues. The CDR3 loop reads CASSLAGLQETQYF. The CDR3 coding sequence is TGTGCTAGCAGCTTGGCGGGGTTACAAGAGACCCAGTACTTC.

The gene calls are TRBV27 and TRBJ2-3; 12 bases fit TRBD2. The J segment lost 4 bases and the V segment lost 6 bases, leaving 2 bases of the junction unmatched. The CDR3 length is 14 residues. The germline gives CDR1 MNHEY, CDR2 SMNVEV (reference sequence). CDR3 sequence: CASRLAGGADTQYF. The CDR3, as DNA: TGTGCCAGCAGGCTAGCGGGAGGGGCAGATACGCAGTATTTT.